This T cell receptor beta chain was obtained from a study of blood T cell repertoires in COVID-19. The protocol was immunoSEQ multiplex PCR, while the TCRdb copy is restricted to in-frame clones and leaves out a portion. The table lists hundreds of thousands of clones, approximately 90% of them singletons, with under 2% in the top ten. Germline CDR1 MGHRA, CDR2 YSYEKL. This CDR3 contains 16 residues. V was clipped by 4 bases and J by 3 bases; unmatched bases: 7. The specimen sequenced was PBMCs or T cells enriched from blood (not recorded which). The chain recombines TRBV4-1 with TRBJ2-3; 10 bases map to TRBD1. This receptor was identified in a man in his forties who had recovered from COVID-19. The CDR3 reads CASSRSRDRGTDTQYF. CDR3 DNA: TGCGCCAGCAGCCGAAGCCGGGACAGGGGAACAGATACGCAGTATTTT.